The clone carrying this T cell receptor (beta chain) was observed a handful of times. What it binds is not known. This entry is derived from a study of blood T cells in healthy people across ages. Whenever a sample was processed, at least 6 million PBMCs were isolated. General observations from the study: Naive T cell percentage showed a strong correlation with TCR beta diversity.

Deletions cut 6 bases from V and 12 bases from J, with 16 bases between. Germline CDR1 and CDR2: SGHRS and YFSETQ. The length of the CDR3 is 12 residues. Primed by a sample-barcoded 5' primer and a J-beta primer mix, a second PCR proceeded for 7 to 11 cycles. MiXCR, applied by TCRdb to the 5' RACE reads, yields one record per CDR3 protein. This repertoire shows more than 650,000 distinct CDR3 sequences, about 20% found once; its top ten account for roughly 22%. V usage is TRBV5-1 and J usage is TRBJ2-1; D not certain. The sequencing sample was made of blood. The sequence was collected from a man between 65 and 85 years old in good health. CDR3 nucleotide sequence: TGCGCCAGCAACGACGGATTAGCTACGCAGTTCTTC. Protein product: CASNDGLATQFF.